This T cell receptor beta chain was identified in a study of OX40 agonist ivuxolimab in advanced cancers. As for the study in general: Treatment received earlier with anti-PD-1, anti-PD-L1 or anti-CTLA-4 agents was allowed, and over 35% had some.

Study outcomes and limitations: Low levels of normalized T-cell clonal expansion also appeared in some nonresponders. Clones of CD4+ and CD8+ blood T cells grew by week 6 at doses of 0.1 to 3.0 mg/kg.

Germline loops: CDR1 MGHDK, CDR2 SYGVNS. The V end was cut by 4 bases, the J end by 7 bases, with 11 bases between. The CDR3 contains 13 residues. Method: immunoSEQ multiplex PCR; TCRdb's copy keeps in-frame clones and lacks some. This table holds tens of thousands of clones, 70% to 90% found once. Worth noting for this clone: Its antigen remains unidentified.

Sampling times: baseline, cycle 4 day 1, cycle 7 day 1. This TCR came from an adult with an advanced solid tumor such as melanoma, head and neck, liver or kidney cancer. The V call is TRBV25-1, the J call TRBJ2-1, with a tentative D call TRBD2 (6 bases). The input for sequencing was CD4+ or CD8+ T cells sorted from blood, taken in a trial of the OX40 agonist ivuxolimab. CDR3 loop: CASSAAGKNEQFF. The CDR3 DNA sequence: TGTGCCAGCAGTGCGGCGGGAAAGAATGAGCAGTTCTTC.